These 21 T cell receptor beta chains were sequenced from one sample in a study of cytomegalovirus exposure and HLA in healthy donors. The PCR had 60 Vbeta and 13 Jbeta primers. Clones were read by immunoSEQ multiplex PCR, and TCRdb kept only the in-frame ones, dropping some. This sample has 75,000 to 90,000 clones; 10% occur once, and the top ten carry approximately 24%. The specimen was PBMCs. The receptors shown here come from a man in his sixties in good health and CMV-seropositive.

The rearrangement links TRBV19 to TRBJ1-5; TRBD1 agrees at 8 bases. The V gene end was trimmed by 8 bases and the J gene end by 5 bases; junction bases not matched to a gene: 8. CDR1 is LNHDA and CDR2 is SQIVND in the germline V gene (reference sequence). The CDR3 consists of 14 residues. The CDR3 here is CASHSQGGDQPQHF. The CDR3 DNA sequence: TGTGCCAGTCACTCACAGGGGGGCGATCAGCCCCAGCATTTT.

This chain joins TRBV2 and TRBJ2-3; D is perhaps TRBD2 (5 bases). Germline V gives CDR1 SNHLY, CDR2 FYNNEI. The CDR3 totals 16 residues. Trimming removed 4 bases at V and 2 bases at J, with 16 bases between. The CDR3 spells CASSAESSAITDTQYF. CDR3 coding DNA: TGTGCCAGCAGTGCGGAAAGTAGCGCTATCACAGATACGCAGTATTTT.

The chain combines TRBV2 with TRBJ1-5; tentative D call: TRBD1 (5 bases). The CDR3 extends over 14 amino acids. CDR1 is SNHLY and CDR2 is FYNNEI in the germline V gene. V lost 7 bases and J lost 7, with 17 bases in between. CDR3: CASNPGTAGQPQHF. CDR3 coding DNA: TGTGCCAGCAACCCTGGGACTGCGGGACAGCCCCAGCATTTT.

This clone was observed a few times. V usage is TRBV29-1 and J usage is TRBJ2-1, with 7 bases matching TRBD1. Germline V gene sequence: CDR1 SQVTM, CDR2 ANQGSEA. V was clipped by 6 bases and J by 10 bases; unmatched bases: 6. The CDR3 spans 11 residues. DNA for the CDR3: TGCAGCGTGAGGACAGGCGGGGAGCAGTTCTTC. Amino acids: CSVRTGGEQFF.

This clone was counted only a few times. CDR3 region: CAWSLDINYGYTF. CDR3 nucleotide sequence: TGTGCCTGGAGTTTGGACATTAACTATGGCTACACCTTC. The rearrangement joins TRBV30 to TRBJ1-2, with D perhaps matching TRBD1 (5 bases). Germline V gene lookup returns CDR1 GTSNPN and CDR2 SVGIG (reference sequence). The CDR3 consists of 13 residues. Trimming removed 2 bases at V and 1 base at J, with 8 bases between.

Only a few counts were recorded for this clone. V is TRBV4-2 and J is TRBJ1-1; D perhaps matches TRBD1 (6 bases). V gave up 3 bases and J gave up 12 bases, with 17 bases separating them. CDR1 LGHNA and CDR2 YNFKEQ come from the germline V gene. The CDR3 covers 13 residues. The CDR3 is CASSQDQGLETFF. DNA of the CDR3: TGTGCCAGCAGCCAGGATCAGGGGCTTGAGACTTTCTTT.

The V and J genes are TRBV7-8 and TRBJ2-5, with TRBD1 as a possible D gene (5 bases). CDR1 and CDR2 from the germline V gene are SGHVS and FQNEAQ. V gave up 4 bases and J gave up 4 bases, with 13 bases separating them. This CDR3 comprises 14 residues. CDR3 residues: CASSYGTGRETQYF. As DNA, the CDR3 is TGTGCCAGCAGCTACGGCACAGGCCGAGAGACCCAGTACTTC.

For the CDR3, the DNA is TGCGCCAGCAGCTTGGAGCTAGGAACAGAGACCCAGTACTTC. It translates to CASSLELGTETQYF. The chain has TRBV5-1 and TRBJ2-5; D gene uncertain. The germline V gene has CDR1 SGHRS and CDR2 YFSETQ. The CDR3 sequence is 14 residues long. V lost 0 bases, J lost 4 bases, and 10 bases lay in between.

This clone turned up a few times. The CDR3 reads CASSPGQNELFF. CDR3 in DNA: TGTGCCAGCTCACCAGGGCAGAATGAGCTGTTTTTT. The rearrangement links TRBV18 to TRBJ2-2; D not resolved. CDR1 and CDR2 from the germline V gene are KGHSH and LQKENI. The V end was cut by 2 bases, the J end by 11 bases, with 9 bases between. CDR3 length equals 12 residues.

This chain uses TRBV9 with TRBJ2-6, with D possibly matching TRBD2 (6 bases). Germline V gene lookup returns CDR1 SGDLS and CDR2 YYNGEE. V shed 4 bases and J shed 0 bases, with 20 bases lying between them. This CDR3 has 19 amino acids. CDR3 nucleotides: TGTGCCAGCAGCCCCACCGGGAGACTTTCAGGCTCTGGGGCCAACGTCCTGACTTTC. Amino acids: CASSPTGRLSGSGANVLTF.

This chain joins TRBV19 and TRBJ2-1; maybe TRBD1 (5 bases). The CDR3 loop spans 18 amino acids. Per the germline V gene, CDR1 is LNHDA and CDR2 is SQIVND (reference sequence). With 3 bases removed from V and 0 bases from J, the gap between germline ends came to 18 bases. The CDR3 DNA sequence: TGTGCCAGTAGTATTACAGGCCGAACGTATAGCTCCTACAATGAGCAGTTCTTC. It encodes CASSITGRTYSSYNEQFF. Full variable domain (remainder filled in from reference TRBV19 and TRBJ2-1): DGGITQSPKYLFRKEGQNVTLSCEQNLNHDAMYWYRQDPGQGLRLIYYSQIVNDFQKGDIAEGYSVSREKKESFPLTVTSAQKNPTAFYLCASSITGRTYSSYNEQFFGPGTRLTVL.

The genes are TRBV5-4 and TRBJ2-3, with TRBD1 matching 8 bases. The CDR3 length is 14 residues. The V gene end was trimmed by 2 bases and the J gene end by 3 bases; junction bases not matched to a gene: 2. Looked up from germline, CDR1 is SGHNT and CDR2 is YYREEE (reference sequence). The CDR3 region has the DNA TGTGCCAGCAGCTTACGACAGGGGACAGATACGCAGTATTTT. Its translation is CASSLRQGTDTQYF.

A few counts support this clone. The genes are TRBV5-1 and TRBJ2-1, with 7 bases identical to TRBD1. Trimming at V came to 4 bases and at J to 4 bases, leaving 2 bases not matched to a gene. CDR1 and CDR2 (germline): SGHRS, YFSETQ. The CDR3 is 13 residues long. The CDR3 loop is CASSEGAYNEQFF. The CDR3 DNA sequence: TGCGCCAGCAGCGAGGGGGCGTACAATGAGCAGTTCTTC.

This chain connects TRBV10-3 to TRBJ2-6; TRBD1 matches 11 bases. CDR3 size: 15 residues. The V segment lost 10 bases and the J segment 0 bases; nucleotides outside the gene matches: 2. The V gene's germline CDR1 is ENHRY and CDR2 SYGVKD. The CDR3 is CATGQGGSGANVLTF. Here the CDR3 DNA reads TGTGCCACGGGACAGGGGGGCTCTGGGGCCAACGTCCTGACTTTC.

The V gene is TRBV6-6, the J gene TRBJ2-3; D is unresolved. Germline V CDR1 and CDR2: MNHNY, SVGAGI (reference sequence). This CDR3 has 12 amino acids. Deletions cut 2 bases from V and 5 bases from J, with 5 bases between. CDR3 amino acids: CASSYPLDTQYF. DNA of the CDR3: TGTGCCAGCAGTTACCCCCTAGATACGCAGTATTTT.

The rearrangement joins TRBV7-6 to TRBJ1-2; 8 positions agree with TRBD1. This CDR3 has 15 residues. The V segment lost 2 bases and the J segment 5 bases; nucleotides outside the gene matches: 7. The germline gives CDR1 SGHVS, CDR2 FNYEAQ. CDR3 region: CASSLTQGAIYGYTF. The CDR3 region has the DNA TGTGCCAGCAGCTTAACTCAGGGGGCGATTTATGGCTACACCTTC.

This clone has only a few counts. The chain employs TRBV7-3 and TRBJ2-3, with 9 positions matching TRBD2. Unmatched junction bases numbered 9, after V lost 8 bases and J lost 3 bases. The germline V gene has CDR1 SGHTA and CDR2 FQGTGA. The CDR3 contains 15 residues. The CDR3 loop reads CASGSGGKLTDTQYF. The CDR3 DNA is TGTGCCAGCGGGAGCGGGGGGAAGTTAACAGATACGCAGTATTTT.

At least ten counts were recorded for this clone. The chain links TRBV29-1 to TRBJ2-7, with TRBD1 identical over 8 bases. The CDR3 spans 14 residues. The junction had 8 bases not matched to a gene; V was cut back by 3 bases and J by 4 bases. The V gene's germline CDR1 is SQVTM and CDR2 ANQGSEA. This CDR3 reads CSVEDQGAGYEQYF. The CDR3 bases are TGCAGCGTTGAGGATCAGGGGGCAGGGTACGAGCAGTACTTC.

This clone was counted between two and nine times. The chain is built from TRBV7-3 and TRBJ2-1; perhaps TRBD2 as D (5 bases). V gave up 4 bases and J gave up 7 bases, with 8 bases separating them. The CDR3 runs 12 residues. CDR1 and CDR2 from the germline V gene are SGHTA and FQGTGA. The CDR3 coding sequence is TGTGCCAGCAGCTCTCCGGGGAATGAGCAGTTCTTC. Translating it yields CASSSPGNEQFF.

V gene TRBV7-2 combines with J gene TRBJ2-6, with TRBD2 matching 8 bases. CDR3 size: 17 residues. Unmatched junction bases numbered 6, after V lost 5 bases and J lost 0 bases. CDR1 and CDR2 from the germline V gene are SGHTA and FQGNSA. CDR3 loop: CASSPLAVNSGANVLTF. The CDR3 DNA is TGTGCCAGCAGCCCACTAGCGGTTAACTCTGGGGCCAACGTCCTGACTTTC. The full variable domain, completed using reference TRBV7-2 and TRBJ2-6, is GAGVSQSPSNKVTEKGKDVELRCDPISGHTALYWYRQSLGQGLEFLIYFQGNSAPDKSGLPSDRFSAERTGGSVSTLTIQRTQQEDSAVYLCASSPLAVNSGANVLTFGAGSRLTVL.

The CDR3 spells CASSEVGLAPVVKNIQYF. The CDR3 DNA is TGTGCCAGCAGTGAAGTGGGACTAGCGCCCGTGGTCAAAAACATTCAGTACTTC. V and J are TRBV2 and TRBJ2-4; 10 bases are a match to TRBD2. This CDR3 comprises 18 residues. The junction had 9 bases not matched to a gene; V was cut back by 1 base and J by 3 bases. Germline V gene data show CDR1 as SNHLY and CDR2 as FYNNEI.